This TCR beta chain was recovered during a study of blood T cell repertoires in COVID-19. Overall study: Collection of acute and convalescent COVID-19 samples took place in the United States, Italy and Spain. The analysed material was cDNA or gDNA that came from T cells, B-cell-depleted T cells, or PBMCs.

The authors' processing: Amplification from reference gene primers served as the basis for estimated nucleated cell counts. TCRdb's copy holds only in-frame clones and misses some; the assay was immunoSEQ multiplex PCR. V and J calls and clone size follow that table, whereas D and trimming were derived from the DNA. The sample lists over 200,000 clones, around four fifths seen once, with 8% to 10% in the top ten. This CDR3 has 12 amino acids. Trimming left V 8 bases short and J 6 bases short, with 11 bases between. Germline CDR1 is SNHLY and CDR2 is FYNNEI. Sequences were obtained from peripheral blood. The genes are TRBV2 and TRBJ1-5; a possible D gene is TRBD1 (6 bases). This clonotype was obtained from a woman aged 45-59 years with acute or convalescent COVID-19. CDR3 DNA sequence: TGTGCCAGCGCAGGGGAGATTCAGCCCCAGCATTTT. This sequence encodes CASAGEIQPQHF.